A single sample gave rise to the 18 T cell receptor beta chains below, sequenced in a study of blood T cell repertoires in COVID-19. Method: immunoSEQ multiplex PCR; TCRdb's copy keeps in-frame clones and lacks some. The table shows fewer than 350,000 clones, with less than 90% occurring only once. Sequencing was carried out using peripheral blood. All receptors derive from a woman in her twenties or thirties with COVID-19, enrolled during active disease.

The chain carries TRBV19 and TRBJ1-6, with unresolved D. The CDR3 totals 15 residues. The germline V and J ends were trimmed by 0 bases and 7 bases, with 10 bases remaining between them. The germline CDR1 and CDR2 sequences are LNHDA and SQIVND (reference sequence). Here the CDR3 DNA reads TGTGCCAGTAGTATAGATGCGGCAGAGAATTCACCCCTCCACTTT. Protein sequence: CASSIDAAENSPLHF.

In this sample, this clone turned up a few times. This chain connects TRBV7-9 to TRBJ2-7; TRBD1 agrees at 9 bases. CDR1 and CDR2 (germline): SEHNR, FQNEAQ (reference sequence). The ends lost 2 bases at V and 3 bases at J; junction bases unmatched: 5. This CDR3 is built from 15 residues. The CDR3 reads CASSLSGTGFYEQYF. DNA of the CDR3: TGTGCCAGCAGCTTATCCGGGACAGGGTTCTACGAGCAGTACTTC.

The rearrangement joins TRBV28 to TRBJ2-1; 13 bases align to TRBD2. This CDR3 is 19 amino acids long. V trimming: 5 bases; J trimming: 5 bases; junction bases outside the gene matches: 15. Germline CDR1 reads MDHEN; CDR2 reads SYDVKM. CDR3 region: CASSTQPGLAGYLNNEQFF. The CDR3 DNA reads TGTGCCAGCAGTACCCAGCCGGGACTAGCGGGGTACCTGAACAATGAGCAGTTCTTC.

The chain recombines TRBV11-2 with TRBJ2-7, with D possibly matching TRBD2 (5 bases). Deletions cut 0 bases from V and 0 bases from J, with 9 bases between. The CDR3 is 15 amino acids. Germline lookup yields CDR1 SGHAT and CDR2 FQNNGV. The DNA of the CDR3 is TGTGCCAGCAGCTTAGATTCTCGGGACTCCTACGAGCAGTACTTC. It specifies CASSLDSRDSYEQYF.

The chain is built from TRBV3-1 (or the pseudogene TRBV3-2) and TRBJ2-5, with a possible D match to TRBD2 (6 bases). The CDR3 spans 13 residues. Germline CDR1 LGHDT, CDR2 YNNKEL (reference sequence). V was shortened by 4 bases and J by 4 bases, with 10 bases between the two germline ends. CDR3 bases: TGTGCCAGCAGCCGGGACTTAGGAGAGACCCAGTACTTC. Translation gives CASSRDLGETQYF.

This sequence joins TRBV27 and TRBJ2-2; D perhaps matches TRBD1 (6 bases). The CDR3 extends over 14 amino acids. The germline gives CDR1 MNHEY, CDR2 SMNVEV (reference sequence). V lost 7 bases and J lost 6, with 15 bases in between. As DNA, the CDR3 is TGTGCCAGCAATAGGCTAGCAGGGGCCGGGGAGCTGTTTTTT. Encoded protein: CASNRLAGAGELFF.

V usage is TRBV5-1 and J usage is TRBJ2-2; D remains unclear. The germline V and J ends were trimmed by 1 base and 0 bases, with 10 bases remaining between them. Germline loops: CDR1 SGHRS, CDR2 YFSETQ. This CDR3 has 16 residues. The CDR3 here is CASSLFPEANTGELFF. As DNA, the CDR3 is TGCGCCAGCAGCTTGTTTCCAGAAGCGAACACCGGGGAGCTGTTTTTT.

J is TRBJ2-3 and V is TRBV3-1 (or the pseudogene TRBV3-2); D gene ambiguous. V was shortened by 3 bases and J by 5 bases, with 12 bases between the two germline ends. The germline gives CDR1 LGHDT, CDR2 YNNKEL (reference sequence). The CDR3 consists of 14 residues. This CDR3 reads CASSHQSGEDTQYF. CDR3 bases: TGTGCCAGCAGCCACCAATCCGGTGAAGATACGCAGTATTTT.

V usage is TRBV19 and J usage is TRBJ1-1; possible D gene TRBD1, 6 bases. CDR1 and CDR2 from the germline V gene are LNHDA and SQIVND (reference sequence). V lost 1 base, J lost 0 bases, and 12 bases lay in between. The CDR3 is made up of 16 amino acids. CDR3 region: CASSIGAGALNTEAFF. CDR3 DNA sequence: TGTGCCAGTAGTATAGGTGCAGGGGCCTTGAACACTGAAGCTTTCTTT.

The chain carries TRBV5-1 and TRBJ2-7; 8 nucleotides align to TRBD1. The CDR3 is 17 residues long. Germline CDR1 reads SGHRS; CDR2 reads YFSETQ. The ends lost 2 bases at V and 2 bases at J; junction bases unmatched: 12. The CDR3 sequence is CASSLYPGTGRAYEQYF. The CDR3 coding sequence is TGCGCCAGCAGCTTATACCCGGGGACAGGCCGCGCCTACGAGCAGTACTTC.

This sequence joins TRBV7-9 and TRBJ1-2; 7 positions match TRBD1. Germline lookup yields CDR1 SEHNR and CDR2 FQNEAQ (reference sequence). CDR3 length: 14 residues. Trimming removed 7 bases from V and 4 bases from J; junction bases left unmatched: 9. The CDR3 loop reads CASIDYRGGYGYTF. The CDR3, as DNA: TGTGCCAGCATCGACTACAGGGGAGGCTATGGCTACACCTTC.

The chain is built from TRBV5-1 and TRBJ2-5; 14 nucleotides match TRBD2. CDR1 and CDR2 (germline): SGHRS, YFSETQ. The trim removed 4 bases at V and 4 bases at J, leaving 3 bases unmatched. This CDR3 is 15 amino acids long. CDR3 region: CASSVGLAGGETQYF. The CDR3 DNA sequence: TGCGCCAGCAGCGTAGGACTAGCGGGGGGAGAGACCCAGTACTTC.

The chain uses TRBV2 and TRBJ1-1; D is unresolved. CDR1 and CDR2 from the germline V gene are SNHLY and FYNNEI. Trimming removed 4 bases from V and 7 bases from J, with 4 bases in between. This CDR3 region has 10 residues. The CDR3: CASSAFEAFF. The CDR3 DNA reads TGTGCCAGCAGTGCTTTTGAAGCTTTCTTT.

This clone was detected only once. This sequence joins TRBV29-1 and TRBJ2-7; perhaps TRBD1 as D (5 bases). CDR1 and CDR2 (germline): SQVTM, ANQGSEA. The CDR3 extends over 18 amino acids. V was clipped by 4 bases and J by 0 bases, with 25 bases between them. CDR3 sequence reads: CSVGDSPFGQGFSYEQYF. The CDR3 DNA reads TGCAGCGTTGGGGATTCTCCCTTTGGGCAGGGCTTCTCCTACGAGCAGTACTTC.

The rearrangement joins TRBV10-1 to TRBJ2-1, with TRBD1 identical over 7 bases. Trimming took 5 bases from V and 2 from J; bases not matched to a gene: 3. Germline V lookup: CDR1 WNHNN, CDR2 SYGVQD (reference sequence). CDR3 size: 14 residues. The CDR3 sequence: CASSPTGPYNEQFF. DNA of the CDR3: TGCGCCAGCAGTCCGACAGGGCCCTACAATGAGCAGTTCTTC.

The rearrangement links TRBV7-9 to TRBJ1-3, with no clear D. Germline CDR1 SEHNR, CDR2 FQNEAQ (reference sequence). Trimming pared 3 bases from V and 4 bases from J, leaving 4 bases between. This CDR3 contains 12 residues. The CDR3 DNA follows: TGTGCCAGCAGCTTTTTAGGAAACACCATATATTTT. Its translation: CASSFLGNTIYF. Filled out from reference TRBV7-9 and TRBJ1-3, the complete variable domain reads DTGVSQNPRHKITKRGQNVTFRCDPISEHNRLYWYRQTLGQGPEFLTYFQNEAQLEKSRLLSDRFSAERPKGSFSTLEIQRTEQGDSAMYLCASSFLGNTIYFGEGSWLTVV.

The CDR3 nucleotides read TGTGCCAGCAGTGAGGGTCTAGCGGGGGTAGAGACCCAGTACTTC. Encoded protein: CASSEGLAGVETQYF. The rearrangement joins TRBV2 to TRBJ2-5, with 10 bases that match TRBD2. The CDR3 consists of 15 residues. The V and J ends lost 3 bases and 4 bases, in that order; junction bases with no gene match: 5. The germline gives CDR1 SNHLY, CDR2 FYNNEI.

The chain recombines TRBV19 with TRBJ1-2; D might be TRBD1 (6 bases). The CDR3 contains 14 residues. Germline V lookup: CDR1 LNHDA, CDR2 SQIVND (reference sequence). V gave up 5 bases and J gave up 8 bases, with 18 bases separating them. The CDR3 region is CASSATGSSLGYTF. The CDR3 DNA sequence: TGTGCCAGTAGTGCGACAGGATCCTCCCTCGGCTACACCTTC.